The 32 T cell receptor beta chains below come from one sample, sequenced in a study of shared clonotypes between healthy human individuals. Sequencing used immunoSEQ multiplex PCR; TCRdb keeps in-frame clones, though not all of them. The sample lists fewer than 1.6 million clones, approximately 98.5% occurring once. Sequencing was carried out using naive CD4+ T cells sorted from blood. Described subset: CD45RA+ positively selected. The receptors were sampled from a man between 25 and 39 years old in good health.

The chain uses TRBV5-1 and TRBJ2-5; D is possibly TRBD1 (6 bases). The germline CDR1 and CDR2 sequences are SGHRS and YFSETQ. Trimming took 2 bases from V and 5 from J, leaving 13 bases between them. The CDR3 totals 14 residues. CDR3 nucleotides: TGCGCCAGCAGCTTAACAGGGCAGGAGGAGACCCAGTACTTC. Translated, it gives CASSLTGQEETQYF.

As to this clone: At the DNA level, this CDR3 is encoded by other sequences in the same sample as well. The chain recombines TRBV2 with TRBJ1-5; the match to TRBD1 covers 7 bases. Per germline, CDR1 SNHLY and CDR2 FYNNEI. The V and J ends lost 4 bases and 6 bases, in that order; junction bases with no gene match: 3. CDR3 length: 13 amino acids. The CDR3 region is CASSGQGSQPQHF. For the CDR3, the DNA is TGTGCCAGCAGTGGACAGGGCAGTCAGCCCCAGCATTTT.

CDR3 loop: CASSPHHRGYNEQFF. In nucleotides, the CDR3 is TGTGCCAGCAGCCCTCATCACAGGGGCTACAATGAGCAGTTCTTC. The chain carries TRBV7-3 and TRBJ2-1; TRBD1 agrees at 7 bases. CDR3 size: 15 residues. Germline assignment: CDR1 SGHTA and CDR2 FQGTGA. After removal of 5 bases from V and 3 bases from J, the junction contained 7 bases not matched to a gene.

This sequence joins TRBV18 and TRBJ2-1; no firm D call. V lost 0 bases and J lost 7, with 16 bases in between. In germline, CDR1 is KGHSH, CDR2 LQKENI. CDR3 size: 16 residues. The CDR3 spells CASSPPGRGDLNEQFF. CDR3 DNA: TGTGCCAGCTCACCACCTGGCAGAGGAGATTTGAATGAGCAGTTCTTC.

The chain is built from TRBV11-1 and TRBJ2-1; weak D call: TRBD2 (6 bases). Trimming removed 6 bases at V and 2 bases at J, with 11 bases between. CDR3 length equals 14 residues. Germline CDR1 is SGHAT and CDR2 is FQDESV (reference sequence). CDR3 in amino acids: CASSRRETYNEQFF. For the CDR3, the DNA is TGTGCCAGCAGTCGACGGGAGACCTACAATGAGCAGTTCTTC. The full variable domain, completed using reference TRBV11-1 and TRBJ2-1, is EAEVAQSPRYKITEKSQAVAFWCDPISGHATLYWYRQILGQGPELLVQFQDESVVDDSQLPKDRFSAERLKGVDSTLKIQPAELGDSAMYLCASSRRETYNEQFFGPGTRLTVL.

V is TRBV28 and J is TRBJ1-5; TRBD1 matches 11 bases. The length of the CDR3 is 16 residues. Germline CDR1 and CDR2: MDHEN and SYDVKM. V shed 9 bases, J shed 2 bases, and the junction held 9 bases outside the gene matches. CDR3 nucleotide sequence: TGTGCCAGTAGAACCGGGACAGGGGGTGGCAATCAGCCCCAGCATTTT. It yields the protein CASRTGTGGGNQPQHF. Full variable domain (outside the CDR3, taken from reference TRBV28 and TRBJ1-5): DVKVTQSSRYLVKRTGEKVFLECVQDMDHENMFWYRQDPGLGLRLIYFSYDVKMKEKGDIPEGYSVSREKKERFSLILESASTNQTSMYLCASRTGTGGGNQPQHFGDGTRLSIL.

This chain connects TRBV7-9 to TRBJ2-7; D is ambiguous. CDR3 length: 14 amino acids. The germline V and J ends were trimmed by 5 bases and 10 bases, with 21 bases remaining between them. Germline loops: CDR1 SEHNR, CDR2 FQNEAQ (reference sequence). The DNA for the CDR3 is TGTGCCAGCAGCATTGACGGTGTAGCCATCGGACAGTACTTC. It translates to CASSIDGVAIGQYF.

The J gene is TRBJ2-5, the V gene TRBV15; D is unclear. CDR1 is LNHNV, CDR2 YYDKDF, per germline (reference sequence). The CDR3 has 15 amino acids. Trimming took off 0 bases at V and 1 base at J, with 9 bases between the two ends. Here the CDR3 reads CATSRDKTSQETQYF. CDR3 nucleotides: TGTGCCACCAGCAGAGATAAGACAAGCCAAGAGACCCAGTACTTC. Drawing the rest from reference TRBV15 and TRBJ2-5, the complete variable domain is DAMVIQNPRYQVTQFGKPVTLSCSQTLNHNVMYWYQQKSSQAPKLLFHYYDKDFNNEADTPDNFQSRRPNTSFCFLDIRSPGLGDTAMYLCATSRDKTSQETQYFGPGTRLLVL.

The gene calls are TRBV5-5 and TRBJ1-5; possibly TRBD1 for D (6 bases). CDR3 length: 15 residues. Trimming shortened V by 7 bases and J by 0 bases, and 14 bases separated the two germline ends. CDR1 and CDR2 (germline): SGHKS, YYEKEE (reference sequence). CDR3 in amino acids: CASSGEPYSNQPQHF. DNA of the CDR3: TGTGCCAGCTCAGGGGAGCCTTATAGCAATCAGCCCCAGCATTTT.

In the case of this clone: Distinct nucleotide sequences in the sample also encode this CDR3. The chain has TRBV2 and TRBJ2-5; D may be TRBD2 (6 bases). The V gene's germline CDR1 is SNHLY and CDR2 FYNNEI. V was cut by 5 bases and J by 0 bases, with 10 bases left in between. This CDR3 is built from 14 residues. The CDR3: CASSPGVYQETQYF. The DNA for the CDR3 is TGTGCCAGCAGTCCGGGAGTATACCAAGAGACCCAGTACTTC.

This chain links TRBV18 with TRBJ1-1, with a weak D call TRBD1 (5 bases). The CDR3 totals 14 residues. V lost 3 bases and J lost 7, with 15 bases in between. CDR1 KGHSH and CDR2 LQKENI come from the germline V gene. The CDR3 DNA reads TGTGCCAGCTCACCGCTTCAAGGACAAGGTGAAGCTTTCTTT. Residues: CASSPLQGQGEAFF.

The chain employs TRBV7-2 and TRBJ2-3; 13 nucleotides align to TRBD2. This CDR3 is built from 16 residues. V lost 2 bases, J lost 5 bases, and 4 bases stayed unmatched. Per germline, CDR1 SGHTA and CDR2 FQGNSA. In DNA, the CDR3 is TGTGCCAGCAGCTTAAGACTAGCGGGAGGAGGAGATACGCAGTATTTT. Translation gives CASSLRLAGGGDTQYF.

This clone was seen only once. The V call is TRBV19, the J call TRBJ2-1; TRBD2 matches 9 bases. V trimming: 7 bases; J trimming: 9 bases; junction bases outside the gene matches: 10. Germline V gene lookup returns CDR1 LNHDA and CDR2 SQIVND (reference sequence). This CDR3 contains 14 residues. The DNA of the CDR3 is TGTGCCAGTAAAGTAATAGCGGGAGCGGGTGAGCAGTTCTTC. It specifies CASKVIAGAGEQFF.

The chain joins TRBV5-1 to TRBJ2-3; 9 bases align to TRBD1. The V segment lost 7 bases and the J segment 3 bases; nucleotides outside the gene matches: 12. Germline V gene data show CDR1 as SGHRS and CDR2 as YFSETQ. This CDR3 region has 16 residues. In DNA form, the CDR3 reads TGCGCCAGCGCCTCTGGAGGACAGGGGTTAACAGATACGCAGTATTTT. Encoded protein: CASASGGQGLTDTQYF.

This sequence joins TRBV2 and TRBJ2-7; 10 nucleotides align to TRBD2. The CDR3 is 17 amino acids. Germline V gene lookup returns CDR1 SNHLY and CDR2 FYNNEI. Trimming took 6 bases from V and 0 from J; bases not matched to a gene: 11. In DNA, the CDR3 is TGTGCCAGCAGACGACTAGCGGGTTTTCTACCCTCCTACGAGCAGTACTTC. Translating gives CASRRLAGFLPSYEQYF.

J is TRBJ2-7 and V is TRBV4-3; perhaps D is TRBD1 or TRBD2 (5 bases each). The CDR3 contains 16 residues. Trimming removed 1 base from V and 1 base from J, with 14 bases in between. The germline gives CDR1 LGHNA, CDR2 YSLEER. In DNA form, the CDR3 reads TGCGCCAGCAGCCAAGCTCACGGGACGAATTCCTACGAGCAGTACTTC. Protein product: CASSQAHGTNSYEQYF.

The chain combines TRBV5-1 with TRBJ2-1; the match to TRBD2 covers 8 bases. Losses at the gene ends were 0 bases for V and 8 bases for J; bases not matched to a gene: 4. The CDR3 has 14 amino acids. Germline V gives CDR1 SGHRS, CDR2 YFSETQ. In DNA, the CDR3 is TGCGCCAGCAGCTTGGAACTAGCGGCTCATGAGCAGTTCTTC. Translating gives CASSLELAAHEQFF.

The rearrangement joins TRBV5-1 to TRBJ2-5; TRBD2 is a possible D gene (7 bases). V lost 5 bases to trimming and J lost 5 bases, with 22 bases between them. CDR3 size: 16 residues. CDR1 is SGHRS and CDR2 is YFSETQ in the germline V gene. CDR3 bases: TGCGCCAGCAGGCCTCCGGGACTACCAAGGGGGGAGACCCAGTACTTC. Translated: CASRPPGLPRGETQYF.

V usage is TRBV20-1 and J usage is TRBJ2-7, with 8 bases identical to TRBD2. This CDR3 region has 10 residues. The germline gives CDR1 DFQATT, CDR2 SNEGSKA (reference sequence). This chain's CDR3 is CRAGVYEQYF. The DNA of the CDR3 is TGCAGAGCGGGAGTCTACGAGCAGTACTTC.

The rearrangement joins TRBV7-9 to TRBJ1-1; D is undetermined. The CDR3 consists of 13 residues. The ends were cut back, 7 bases at V and 4 bases at J, with 13 bases in the middle. The V gene's germline CDR1 is SEHNR and CDR2 FQNEAQ (reference sequence). CDR3 sequence (DNA): TGTGCCAGCACCTCACAAGCGGGCACTGAAGCTTTCTTT. Translation: CASTSQAGTEAFF.

This clone is a singleton in its sample. This chain joins TRBV5-1 and TRBJ2-1, with D uncertain. Germline-derived CDR1 and CDR2 are SGHRS and YFSETQ. The CDR3 sequence is 13 residues long. Trimming removed 2 bases from V and 5 bases from J, with 8 bases in between. Here the CDR3 DNA reads TGCGCCAGCAGCTTTCTGCGAGACAATGAGCAGTTCTTC. It yields the protein CASSFLRDNEQFF.

The rearrangement uses TRBV29-1 and TRBJ2-5; tentatively, D is TRBD1 (5 bases). In germline, CDR1 is SQVTM, CDR2 ANQGSEA. The V and J ends lost 6 bases and 1 base respectively, with 12 bases between them. This CDR3 is built from 13 residues. Here the CDR3 DNA reads TGCAGCGTGCAACAGGATCTCCAAGAGACCCAGTACTTC. Amino acid sequence: CSVQQDLQETQYF.

This clone showed up just once. The rearrangement joins TRBV18 to TRBJ2-2, with a possible D match to TRBD2 (5 bases). The CDR3 runs to 16 residues. V dropped 2 bases and J dropped 0 bases, with 10 bases sitting between them. From germline, CDR1 is KGHSH and CDR2 LQKENI. The CDR3 DNA sequence: TGTGCCAGCTCACCAGTGGCTAGCTCGAACACCGGGGAGCTGTTTTTT. This codes for CASSPVASSNTGELFF.

This chain uses TRBV6-1 with TRBJ1-5; a weak D match, TRBD1 (6 bases). Trimming shortened V by 6 bases and J by 2 bases, and 14 bases separated the two germline ends. CDR3 length equals 15 residues. Germline lookup yields CDR1 MNHNS and CDR2 SASEGT. The chain's CDR3 is CASSPGDTRNQPQHF. As DNA, the CDR3 is TGTGCCAGCAGCCCAGGGGACACTCGCAATCAGCCCCAGCATTTT.

This rearrangement joins TRBV7-9 to TRBJ1-4, with a weak D call TRBD1 (5 bases). This CDR3 region has 16 residues. Trimming took 6 bases from V and 8 from J, leaving 22 bases between them. The germline V gene has CDR1 SEHNR and CDR2 FQNEAQ (reference sequence). Here the CDR3 reads CASRPFKIGDGEKLFF. The CDR3 DNA reads TGTGCCAGCAGGCCCTTTAAGATAGGGGATGGCGAAAAACTGTTTTTT.

This rearrangement joins TRBV11-2 to TRBJ1-2; D is unclear. Germline V gives CDR1 SGHAT, CDR2 FQNNGV. Trimming took off 3 bases at V and 8 bases at J, with 13 bases between the two ends. The CDR3 is 13 residues long. For the CDR3, the DNA is TGTGCCAGCAGCTTGGACGGCAAAAGGGGCTACACCTTC. Amino acids: CASSLDGKRGYTF.

V is TRBV9 and J is TRBJ2-7; D is possibly TRBD2 (6 bases). The CDR3 contains 15 residues. Germline values: CDR1 SGDLS, CDR2 YYNGEE. The V end was cut by 0 bases, the J end by 0 bases, with 10 bases between. The CDR3 DNA reads TGTGCCAGCAGCGTAGCTCCCGGGAGCTCCTACGAGCAGTACTTC. This translates into CASSVAPGSSYEQYF.

The rearrangement links TRBV25-1 to TRBJ2-6; TRBD2 matches 9 bases. The ends lost 6 bases at V and 0 bases at J; junction bases unmatched: 9. CDR1 and CDR2 from the germline V gene are MGHDK and SYGVNS. The length of the CDR3 is 18 residues. CDR3 nucleotides: TGTGCCAGCAGCTCCCGACTAGCGGCCTTCTCTGGGGCCAACGTCCTGACTTTC. Protein product: CASSSRLAAFSGANVLTF.

The chain combines TRBV7-2 with TRBJ1-2, with a tentative D call TRBD1 (6 bases). The CDR3 contains 17 residues. Trimming took 2 bases from V and 2 from J, leaving 18 bases between them. Per the germline V gene, CDR1 is SGHTA and CDR2 is FQGNSA. CDR3: CASSLSLRGQRNYGYTF. The CDR3, as DNA: TGTGCCAGCAGCTTATCCCTCCGAGGACAGCGAAACTATGGCTACACCTTC. Full variable domain (rest looked up from reference TRBV7-2 and TRBJ1-2): GAGVSQSPSNKVTEKGKDVELRCDPISGHTALYWYRQSLGQGLEFLIYFQGNSAPDKSGLPSDRFSAERTGGSVSTLTIQRTQQEDSAVYLCASSLSLRGQRNYGYTFGSGTRLTVV.

This clone came up once. CDR3 coding DNA: TGTGCCAGCAGCCCCGGACCGAGAAGTCCCTACGAGCAGTACTTC. Translating gives CASSPGPRSPYEQYF. The chain is built from TRBV7-2 and TRBJ2-7; D unclear. CDR1 and CDR2 from the germline V gene are SGHTA and FQGNSA. Trimming took 5 bases from V and 2 from J, leaving 16 bases between them. The CDR3 has 15 amino acids. Variable domain in full (rest from reference TRBV7-2 and TRBJ2-7): GAGVSQSPSNKVTEKGKDVELRCDPISGHTALYWYRQSLGQGLEFLIYFQGNSAPDKSGLPSDRFSAERTGGSVSTLTIQRTQQEDSAVYLCASSPGPRSPYEQYFGPGTRLTVT.

The chain couples TRBV11-2 to TRBJ1-2; no reliable D call. This CDR3 region has 13 residues. Trimming took 1 base from V and 7 from J, leaving 10 bases between them. Germline V gene data show CDR1 as SGHAT and CDR2 as FQNNGV. The CDR3 sequence is CASSLATSVGYTF. The CDR3 DNA sequence: TGTGCCAGCAGCTTAGCCACGTCAGTTGGCTACACCTTC. Filled out from reference TRBV11-2 and TRBJ1-2, the complete variable domain reads EAGVAQSPRYKIIEKRQSVAFWCNPISGHATLYWYQQILGQGPKLLIQFQNNGVVDDSQLPKDRFSAERLKGVDSTLKIQPAKLEDSAVYLCASSLATSVGYTFGSGTRLTVV.

This clone occurred once. The CDR3 sequence: CASSQVPGGPAYEQYF. Written as DNA, the CDR3 is TGCGCCAGCAGCCAAGTCCCAGGGGGCCCTGCCTACGAGCAGTACTTC. The chain carries TRBV4-1 and TRBJ2-7, with 8 bases fitting TRBD1. Trimming at V came to 1 base and at J to 2 bases, leaving 7 bases not matched to a gene. Germline loops: CDR1 MGHRA, CDR2 YSYEKL. This CDR3 contains 16 residues.